This T cell receptor beta chain was captured in a study of blood T cell repertoires in COVID-19 (dated by TCRdb to 2019 to 2021). In terms of the full investigation: The collaborator samples originated in the United States, Italy and Spain and spanned the acute and convalescent phases of COVID-19. The material from the prospective study consisted of cDNA or gDNA derived from T cells, B-cell-depleted T cells, or PBMCs. The dataset comprised deeply sampled blood TCRbeta repertoires from subjects exposed to, actively infected with, or recovered from COVID-19. The repertoires were released in a freely available public database meant as a resource for research on the immune response to SARS-CoV-2. The samples were drawn from two sources: the first 160 participants of the ongoing ImmuneRACE study, and 1,000 to 1,500 subjects contributed by 6 global collaborators. Nearly every sample came with metadata listing a de-identified subject ID, COVID-19 status, age in years and sex. Where available, HLA class I and class II types were taken from metadata supplied by the sample provider and were not determined by assay-based typing.

TCRbeta CDR3 regions were amplified from genomic DNA using the immunoSEQ Assay, a bias-controlled multiplex PCR. The study's processing was this. The number of nucleated cells in each sample was estimated by amplification of reference gene primers within the assay. To quantify the absolute abundance of each unique TCRbeta CDR3 rearrangement, sequence reads were collapsed and filtered. For each sample, productive Simpson clonality was calculated as the square root of Simpson's diversity index over productive rearrangements. The source is immuneACCESS, and TCRdb retained only in-frame sequences with V and J called. Part of the clones is not carried over; for the studies checked, unresolved V genes explain less than half of this, and the remainder is unexplained. The V and J calls and clone size come from that table; D and trimming were worked out from the DNA. This sample lists 300,000 to 400,000 clones; approximately 85% were detected once. The ten largest clonotypes hold approximately 7.5% of the sample.

The CDR3 spans 11 residues, from the cysteine through the phenylalanine. The CDR3 DNA has 33 bases and is translated from base 1. Deletion took 5 bases off V and 6 bases off J, with a span of 10 bases between the germline ends. According to the germline V gene (reference sequence), CDR1 reads DFQATT and CDR2 reads SNEGSKA. On this clone: Its antigen has not been determined. Per-nucleotide qualities are absent, and no much larger clonotype sits a single base away.

Paper-wide results and their limitations: The amount of clinical and demographic metadata varied by source and participant and was provided uncurated.

Collaborating institutions collected whole blood in K2EDTA tubes following their own protocols. Collaborator samples were shipped for TCRbeta analysis as frozen whole blood, isolated PBMCs, or DNA extracted from either sample type. The sequenced sample consisted of peripheral blood. Recombination joined TRBV20-1 with TRBJ1-2, with TRBD1 tentatively as D gene (5 bases match). This receptor was obtained from a human donor in a cohort sampled during active COVID-19. For the CDR3, the sequence is CSAGAGDGYTF. The nucleotides read TGCAGTGCTGGGGCTGGGGATGGCTACACCTTC.